Shown below are 2 T cell receptor beta chains from a single sample sequenced in a study of Graves' ophthalmopathy and Graves' hyperthyroidism (dated by TCRdb to the late 2010s). Sequencing took place on an Illumina HiSeq 2000. For repertoire sequencing, TCR beta CDR3 regions were amplified from RNA transcripts. The first round of RT-PCR was done with HTBI primers and the Qiagen OneStep RT-PCR kit, and was followed by a second round of multiplex PCR, then size selection and purification. The raw public data were reprocessed by TCRdb itself: fastp quality trimming at Q25, MiXCR clonotype calling, in-frame beta chains only. For every CDR3 protein sequence, its rows merge into one entry that carries the most common genes and DNA. Counted in this sample were about 550,000 distinct CDR3 sequences; under 45% of them appeared once. The ten largest clonotypes hold less than 4.5% of the sample. Sequencing was carried out using peripheral blood or thyroid tissue (not recorded which). The receptors stem from an adult man with Graves' hyperthyroidism.

This clonotype was recorded many times. V usage is TRBV9 and J usage is TRBJ1-2, with D possibly being TRBD1 (5 bases). Trimming pared 8 bases from V and 4 bases from J, leaving 6 bases between. The CDR3 sequence is 10 residues long. CDR1 and CDR2 from the germline V gene are SGDLS and YYNGEE. CDR3 nucleotide sequence: TGTGCCAGTGGGGGCTATGGCTACACCTTC. This sequence encodes CASGGYGYTF.

This clonotype has only one observation. Sequence at one end of the junction differs from germline and may be a read error. This chain's CDR3 is CAGSLGGYSNQPQHF. CDR3 coding DNA: TGTGCCGGCAGCTTAGGGGGCTATAGCAATCAGCCCCAGCATTTT. The chain combines TRBV7-9 with TRBJ1-5; 7 nucleotides line up with TRBD1. The germline V gene has CDR1 SEHNR and CDR2 FQNEAQ (reference sequence). This CDR3 comprises 15 residues.